The clone carrying this TCR delta chain was seen a handful of times. The protein in TCRdb stems from a much larger clone and differs at residue 8 from this DNA's translation, likely a read error; here the protein is translated from the DNA. The data derive from a study of gamma-delta T cells after stem cell transplantation. TCRdb re-analyzed the RT-PCR reads via CATT. The table lists 1,500 to 2,500 delta-chain clones, over 5.5% of them singletons. This clonotype was obtained from a human donor. It is not recorded whose cells these are; they may come from a transplant donor. Sequencing was carried out using gamma-delta T cells.

The CDR3 DNA follows: TGTGCCTGTGACCGACTGGGGGCACTGAACACCGATAAACTCATCTTT. Its translation: CACDRLGALNTDKLIF. This chain connects TRDV2 to TRDJ1; TRDD3 matches at 8 bases. The J segment lost 0 bases and the V segment lost 3 bases, leaving 8 bases of the junction unmatched. Per the germline V gene, CDR1 is GEAIGNYY and CDR2 is EKD. This CDR3 spans 16 amino acids.